These 16 T cell receptor beta chains were sequenced from one sample in a study of cytomegalovirus exposure and HLA in healthy donors. PCR involved 60 Vbeta and 13 Jbeta primers. Assay used: immunoSEQ multiplex PCR; TCRdb lists only in-frame clones, some missing. The sample consists of 110,000 to 150,000 clones, more than 60% of them appearing once. Sequencing was carried out using PBMCs. These receptor sequences come from a male donor in good health and CMV-seronegative.

This clone was observed a few times. This chain joins TRBV5-1 and TRBJ1-4; no clear D gene. CDR1 is SGHRS and CDR2 is YFSETQ in the germline V gene. V dropped 0 bases and J dropped 7 bases, with 13 bases sitting between them. The CDR3 length is 15 residues. The CDR3 here is CASSLEGSRSEKLFF. CDR3 DNA sequence: TGCGCCAGCAGCTTGGAAGGCAGTCGGAGTGAAAAACTGTTTTTT.

This chain uses TRBV25-1 with TRBJ1-2; 7 bases line up with TRBD1. Germline CDR1 MGHDK, CDR2 SYGVNS. The CDR3 consists of 15 residues. V was clipped by 4 bases and J by 7 bases; unmatched bases: 12. The CDR3 bases are TGTGCCAGCAGTGCTCGCGATACCCGGACAGGTGGCTACACCTTC. It codes for CASSARDTRTGGYTF.

The gene calls are TRBV7-9 and TRBJ1-1; no definite D call. The CDR3 is 11 residues long. Germline V CDR1 and CDR2: SEHNR, FQNEAQ (reference sequence). CDR3 sequence (DNA): TGTGCAGGCGAGGGGAACACTGAAGCTTTCTTT. This gives the protein CAGEGNTEAFF.

The chain employs TRBV7-9 and TRBJ2-6, with 7 nucleotides matching TRBD1. This CDR3 contains 16 residues. V was pared by 5 bases and J by 4 bases, with 8 bases of the junction left unmatched. Looked up from germline, CDR1 is SEHNR and CDR2 is FQNEAQ (reference sequence). The CDR3 DNA reads as TGTGCCAGCAGCGCCCGACAGGGATTGGGGGCCAACGTCCTGACTTTC. Translated, it gives CASSARQGLGANVLTF.

The CDR3 bases are TGTGCCAGCAGTTCCCTTATCCGGACAAAAGGAAGCAATCAGCCCCAGCATTTT. Residues: CASSSLIRTKGSNQPQHF. V and J are TRBV27 and TRBJ1-5; maybe TRBD1 (5 bases). CDR3 length: 18 residues. The germline CDR1 and CDR2 sequences are MNHEY and SMNVEV (reference sequence). Trimming took off 4 bases at V and 1 base at J, with 20 bases between the two ends.

The chain couples TRBV6-5 to TRBJ1-4; maybe TRBD1 (6 bases). In germline, CDR1 is MNHEY, CDR2 SVGAGI. The CDR3 is 15 residues long. Trimming stripped 0 bases from V and 4 bases from J, with 9 bases between. The CDR3 nucleotides read TGTGCCAGCAGTTACTCAACAGGGTATAATGAAAAACTGTTTTTT. Amino acids: CASSYSTGYNEKLFF.

This clone was recorded only once. The chain employs TRBV7-9 and TRBJ1-4, with TRBD1 identical over 9 bases. Germline V gene sequence: CDR1 SEHNR, CDR2 FQNEAQ (reference sequence). V gave up 0 bases and J gave up 11 bases; unmatched junction bases: 7. This CDR3 region has 15 residues. The CDR3 spells CASSLAGTGQQKLFF. The CDR3 DNA is TGTGCCAGCAGCTTAGCTGGGACAGGGCAACAGAAACTGTTTTTT.

For this clone: The junction shows a germline mismatch at one end, possibly a read error. V gene TRBV7-7 combines with J gene TRBJ1-1, with 8 bases matching TRBD1. The CDR3 is made up of 13 amino acids. From germline, CDR1 is SSHAT and CDR2 FNYEAQ (reference sequence). The chain's CDR3 is CASSLNRGSEAFF. As DNA, the CDR3 is TGTGCTAGCAGCTTAAACAGGGGGTCTGAAGCTTTCTTT.

The J gene is TRBJ2-1, the V gene TRBV2, with a possible D match to TRBD1 (6 bases). The CDR3 runs 17 residues. Germline V gene data show CDR1 as SNHLY and CDR2 as FYNNEI. With 2 bases removed from V and 3 bases from J, the gap between germline ends came to 17 bases. The CDR3 nucleotides read TGTGCCAGCAGTGAATACAGGGTGACTTTAAACTACAATGAGCAGTTCTTC. It yields the protein CASSEYRVTLNYNEQFF.

V gene TRBV11-3 combines with J gene TRBJ2-7; D call uncertain. From germline, CDR1 is SGHNT and CDR2 YENEEA. This CDR3 is 14 amino acids long. The ends were cut back, 4 bases at V and 3 bases at J, with 13 bases in the middle. The CDR3 DNA reads as TGTGCCAGCAGCTCGGAGACGGATAGCTACGAGCAGTACTTC. Its protein product is CASSSETDSYEQYF. Full variable domain (rest looked up from reference TRBV11-3 and TRBJ2-7): EAGVVQSPRYKIIEKKQPVAFWCNPISGHNTLYWYLQNLGQGPELLIRYENEEAVDDSQLPKDRFSAERLKGVDSTLKIQPAELGDSAVYLCASSSETDSYEQYFGPGTRLTVT.

The chain has TRBV25-1 and TRBJ2-7; 7 nucleotides align to TRBD2. After removal of 3 bases from V and 2 bases from J, the junction contained 4 bases not matched to a gene. The CDR3 runs 14 residues. Germline lookup yields CDR1 MGHDK and CDR2 SYGVNS. The CDR3 region is CASSEGGDPYEQYF. The CDR3 DNA sequence: TGTGCCAGCAGTGAGGGAGGGGACCCCTACGAGCAGTACTTC.

This clone has a single count. The chain couples TRBV2 to TRBJ2-2, with 8 bases matching TRBD1. CDR1 is SNHLY, CDR2 FYNNEI, per germline. V gave up 7 bases and J gave up 8 bases; unmatched junction bases: 12. This CDR3 spans 15 amino acids. In DNA, the CDR3 is TGTGCCAGCACATCTGGACAGGGAGTATCGGGGGAGCTGTTTTTT. Its protein product is CASTSGQGVSGELFF. Drawing the rest from reference TRBV2 and TRBJ2-2, the complete variable domain is EPEVTQTPSHQVTQMGQEVILRCVPISNHLYFYWYRQILGQKVEFLVSFYNNEISEKSEIFDDQFSVERPDGSNFTLKIRSTKLEDSAMYFCASTSGQGVSGELFFGEGSRLTVL.

The chain couples TRBV5-1 to TRBJ2-2, with TRBD1 matching over 8 bases. Germline-derived CDR1 and CDR2 are SGHRS and YFSETQ. J was trimmed by 10 bases and V by 1 base; bases with no gene match: 9. The CDR3 runs 15 residues. CDR3: CASSLLSGGESELFF. The CDR3 region has the DNA TGCGCCAGCAGCTTGTTGTCAGGGGGCGAGTCGGAGCTGTTTTTT.

This clone was found once. This sequence joins TRBV9 and TRBJ2-7; no firm D call. Deletions cut 0 bases from V and 2 bases from J, with 9 bases between. Germline-derived CDR1 and CDR2 are SGDLS and YYNGEE. The CDR3 has 14 residues. As DNA, the CDR3 is TGTGCCAGCAGCGTAGAAGACATACCCTACGAGCAGTACTTC. Protein: CASSVEDIPYEQYF.

The chain uses TRBV9 and TRBJ1-1, with 8 bases identical to TRBD1. The V segment lost 4 bases and the J segment 8 bases; nucleotides outside the gene matches: 7. Germline lookup yields CDR1 SGDLS and CDR2 YYNGEE. This CDR3 has 13 amino acids. CDR3: CASSMTGAREAFF. CDR3 in DNA: TGTGCCAGCAGCATGACAGGGGCCCGGGAAGCTTTCTTT. Complete variable domain (other parts from reference TRBV9 and TRBJ1-1): DSGVTQTPKHLITATGQRVTLRCSPRSGDLSVYWYQQSLDQGLQFLIQYYNGEERAKGNILERFSAQQFPDLHSELNLSSLELGDSALYFCASSMTGAREAFFGQGTRLTVV.

The rearrangement links TRBV5-6 to TRBJ2-7; TRBD2 matches at 9 bases. The V segment lost 4 bases and the J segment 1 base; nucleotides outside the gene matches: 6. This CDR3 has 15 amino acids. Germline CDR1 reads SGHDT; CDR2 reads YYEEEE. CDR3: CASSTSGRLSYEQYF. CDR3 nucleotide sequence: TGTGCCAGCAGCACGAGCGGGAGGCTTTCCTACGAGCAGTACTTC.